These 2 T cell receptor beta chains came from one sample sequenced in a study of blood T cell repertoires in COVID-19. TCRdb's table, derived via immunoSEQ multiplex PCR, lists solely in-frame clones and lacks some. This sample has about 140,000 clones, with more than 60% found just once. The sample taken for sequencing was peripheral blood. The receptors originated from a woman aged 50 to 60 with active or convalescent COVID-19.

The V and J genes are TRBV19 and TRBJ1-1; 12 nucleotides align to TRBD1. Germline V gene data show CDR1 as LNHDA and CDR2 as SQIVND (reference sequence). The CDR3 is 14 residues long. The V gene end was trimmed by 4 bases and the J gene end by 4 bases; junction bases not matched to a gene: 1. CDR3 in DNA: TGTGCCAGTAGTAGGGGACAGGGGGCCACTGAAGCTTTCTTT. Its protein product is CASSRGQGATEAFF. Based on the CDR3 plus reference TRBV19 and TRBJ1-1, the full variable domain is DGGITQSPKYLFRKEGQNVTLSCEQNLNHDAMYWYRQDPGQGLRLIYYSQIVNDFQKGDIAEGYSVSREKKESFPLTVTSAQKNPTAFYLCASSRGQGATEAFFGQGTRLTVV.

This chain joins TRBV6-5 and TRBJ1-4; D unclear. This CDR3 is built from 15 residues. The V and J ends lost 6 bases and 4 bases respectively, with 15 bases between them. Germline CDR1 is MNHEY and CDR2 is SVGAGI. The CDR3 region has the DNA TGTGCCAGCAGGATGGGCCGACCGATTAATGAAAAACTGTTTTTT. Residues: CASRMGRPINEKLFF.